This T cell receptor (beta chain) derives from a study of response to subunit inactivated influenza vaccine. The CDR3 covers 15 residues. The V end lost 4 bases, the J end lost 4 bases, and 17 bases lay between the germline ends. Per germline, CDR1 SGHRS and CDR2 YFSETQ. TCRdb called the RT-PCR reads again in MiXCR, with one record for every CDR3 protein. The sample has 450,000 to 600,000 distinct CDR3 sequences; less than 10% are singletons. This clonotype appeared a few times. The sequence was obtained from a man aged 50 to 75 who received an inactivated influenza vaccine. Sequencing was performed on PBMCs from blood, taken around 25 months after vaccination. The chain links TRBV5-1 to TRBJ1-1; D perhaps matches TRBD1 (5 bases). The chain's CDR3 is CASSLGGVLATEAFF. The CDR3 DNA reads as TGCGCCAGCAGCCTTGGGGGGGTGCTGGCCACTGAAGCTTTCTTT.